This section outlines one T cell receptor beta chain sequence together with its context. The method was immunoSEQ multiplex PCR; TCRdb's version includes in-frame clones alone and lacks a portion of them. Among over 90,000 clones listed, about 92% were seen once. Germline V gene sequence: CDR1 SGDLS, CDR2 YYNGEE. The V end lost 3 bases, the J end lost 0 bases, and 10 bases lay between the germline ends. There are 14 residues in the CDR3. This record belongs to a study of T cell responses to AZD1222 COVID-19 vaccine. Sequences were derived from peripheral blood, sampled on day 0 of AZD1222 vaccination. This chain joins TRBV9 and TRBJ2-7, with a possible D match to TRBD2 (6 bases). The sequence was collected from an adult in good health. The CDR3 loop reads CASSAGGFSYEQYF. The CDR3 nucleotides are TGTGCCAGCAGCGCCGGAGGGTTCTCCTACGAGCAGTACTTC. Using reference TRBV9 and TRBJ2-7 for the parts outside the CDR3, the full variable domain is DSGVTQTPKHLITATGQRVTLRCSPRSGDLSVYWYQQSLDQGLQFLIQYYNGEERAKGNILERFSAQQFPDLHSELNLSSLELGDSALYFCASSAGGFSYEQYFGPGTRLTVT.